This TCR beta chain was recorded in a study of T cell responses to AZD1222 COVID-19 vaccine. General study findings and limits: After two AZD1222 doses, spike-specific TCR breadth and depth rose versus day 0. Repertoire sampling was restricted to post-peak T cell response timepoints. Donors were largely white British and mainly female; clonal diversity was possibly underestimated.

Sequencing used immunoSEQ multiplex PCR; TCRdb keeps in-frame clones, though not all of them. Here the sample spans around 160,000 clones, approximately 94% being singletons. This CDR3 region has 16 residues. Trimming cost V 0 bases and J 7 bases; bases outside gene matches: 10. Per the germline V gene, CDR1 is SGHDN and CDR2 is FVKESK. This clone was counted once. Its antigen is still unknown. This material consisted of peripheral blood, taken 28 days after the second AZD1222 dose. The chain couples TRBV14 to TRBJ1-2, with 8 nucleotides matching TRBD1. This TCR was recovered from an adult who received the AZD1222 COVID-19 vaccine. This CDR3 reads CASSQDLRTGKSGYTF. Here the CDR3 DNA reads TGTGCCAGCAGCCAAGATCTCCGGACAGGGAAGAGTGGCTACACCTTC.